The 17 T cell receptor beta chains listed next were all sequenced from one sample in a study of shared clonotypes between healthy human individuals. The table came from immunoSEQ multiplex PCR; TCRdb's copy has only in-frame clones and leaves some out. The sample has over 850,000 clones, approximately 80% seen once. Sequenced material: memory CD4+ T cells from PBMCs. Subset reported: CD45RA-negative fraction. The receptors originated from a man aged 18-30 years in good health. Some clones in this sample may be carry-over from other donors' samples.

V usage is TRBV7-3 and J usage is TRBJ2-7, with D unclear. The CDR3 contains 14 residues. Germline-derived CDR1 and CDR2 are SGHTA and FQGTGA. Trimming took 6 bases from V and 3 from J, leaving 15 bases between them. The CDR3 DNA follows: TGTGCCAGCAGTCCGCCAGCCTCGGGCTACGAGCAGTACTTC. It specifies CASSPPASGYEQYF.

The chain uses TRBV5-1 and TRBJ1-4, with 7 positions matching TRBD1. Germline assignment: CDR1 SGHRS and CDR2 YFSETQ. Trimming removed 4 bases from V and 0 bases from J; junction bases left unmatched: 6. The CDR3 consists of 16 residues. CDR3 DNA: TGCGCCAGCAGCCCCGGGACAGTTGCAACTAATGAAAAACTGTTTTTT. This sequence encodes CASSPGTVATNEKLFF.

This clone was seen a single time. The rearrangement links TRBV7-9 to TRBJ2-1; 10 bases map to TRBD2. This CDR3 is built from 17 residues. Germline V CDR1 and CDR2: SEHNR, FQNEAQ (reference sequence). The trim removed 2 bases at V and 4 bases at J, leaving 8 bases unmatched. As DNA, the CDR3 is TGTGCCAGCAGCTTATCGCCTCGGACTAGCGGTTACAATGAGCAGTTCTTC. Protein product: CASSLSPRTSGYNEQFF. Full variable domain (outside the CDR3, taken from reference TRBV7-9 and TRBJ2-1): DTGVSQNPRHKITKRGQNVTFRCDPISEHNRLYWYRQTLGQGPEFLTYFQNEAQLEKSRLLSDRFSAERPKGSFSTLEIQRTEQGDSAMYLCASSLSPRTSGYNEQFFGPGTRLTVL.

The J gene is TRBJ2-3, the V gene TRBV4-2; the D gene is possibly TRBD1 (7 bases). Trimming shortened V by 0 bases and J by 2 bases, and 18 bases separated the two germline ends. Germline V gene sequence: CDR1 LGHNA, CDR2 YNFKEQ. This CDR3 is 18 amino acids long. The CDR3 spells CASSQDGRDRGHTDTQYF. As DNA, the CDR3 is TGTGCCAGCAGCCAAGATGGGCGGGATAGGGGGCACACAGATACGCAGTATTTT.

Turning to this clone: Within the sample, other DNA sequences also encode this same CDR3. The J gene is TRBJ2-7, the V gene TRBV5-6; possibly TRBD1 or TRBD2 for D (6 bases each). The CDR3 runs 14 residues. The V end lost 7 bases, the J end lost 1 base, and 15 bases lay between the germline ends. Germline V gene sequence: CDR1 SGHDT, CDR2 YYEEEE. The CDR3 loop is CASSRWGASYEQYF. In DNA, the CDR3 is TGTGCCAGCTCTAGATGGGGGGCGTCCTACGAGCAGTACTTC.

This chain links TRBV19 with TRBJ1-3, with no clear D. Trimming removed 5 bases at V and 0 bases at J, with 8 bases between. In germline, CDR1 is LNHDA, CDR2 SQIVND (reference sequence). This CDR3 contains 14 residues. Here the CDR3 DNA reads TGTGCCAGTAGTTCCGTCTCCTCTGGAAACACCATATATTTT. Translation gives CASSSVSSGNTIYF.

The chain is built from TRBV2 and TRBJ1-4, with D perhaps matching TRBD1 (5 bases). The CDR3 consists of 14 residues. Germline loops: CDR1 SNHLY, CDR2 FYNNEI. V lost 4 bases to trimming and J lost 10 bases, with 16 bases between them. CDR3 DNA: TGTGCCAGCAGTGGATTGGGGGGGGAGGCAAAACTGTTTTTT. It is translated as CASSGLGGEAKLFF.

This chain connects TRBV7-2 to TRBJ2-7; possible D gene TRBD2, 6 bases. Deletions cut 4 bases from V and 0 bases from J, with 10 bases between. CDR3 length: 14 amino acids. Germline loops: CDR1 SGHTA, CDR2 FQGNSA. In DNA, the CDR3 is TGTGCCAGCAGCTCGACAGCGGGCTCCTACGAGCAGTACTTC. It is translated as CASSSTAGSYEQYF.

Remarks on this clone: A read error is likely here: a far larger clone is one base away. The CDR3 spells CSVGQGSDQSQHF. In DNA, the CDR3 is TGCAGCGTTGGACAGGGTTCGGATCAGTCCCAGCATTTT. The chain carries TRBV29-1 and TRBJ1-5; 7 nucleotides agree with TRBD1. CDR1 is SQVTM and CDR2 is ANQGSEA in the germline V gene. This CDR3 is 13 amino acids long.

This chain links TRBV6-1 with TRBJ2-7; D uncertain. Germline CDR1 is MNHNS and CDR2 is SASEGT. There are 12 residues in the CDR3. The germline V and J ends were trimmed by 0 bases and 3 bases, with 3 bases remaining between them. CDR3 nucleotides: TGTGCCAGCAGTGAAGCGGGCTACGAGCAGTACTTC. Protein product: CASSEAGYEQYF.

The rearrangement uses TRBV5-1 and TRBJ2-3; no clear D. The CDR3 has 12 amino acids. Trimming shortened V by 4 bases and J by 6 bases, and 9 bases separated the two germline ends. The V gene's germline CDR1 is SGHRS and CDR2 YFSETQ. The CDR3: CASSVPPDTQYF. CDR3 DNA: TGCGCCAGCAGCGTACCACCCGATACGCAGTATTTT.

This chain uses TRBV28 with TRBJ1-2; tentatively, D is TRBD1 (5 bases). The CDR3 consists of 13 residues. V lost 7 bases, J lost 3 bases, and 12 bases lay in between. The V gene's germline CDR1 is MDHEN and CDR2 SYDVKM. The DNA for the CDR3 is TGTGCCAGCATTGGCAGGGACGACTATGGCTACACCTTC. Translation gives CASIGRDDYGYTF.

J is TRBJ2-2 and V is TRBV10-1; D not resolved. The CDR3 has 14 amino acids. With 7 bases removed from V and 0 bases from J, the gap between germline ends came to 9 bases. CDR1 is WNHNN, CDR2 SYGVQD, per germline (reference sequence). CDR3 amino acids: CASKANTNTGELFF. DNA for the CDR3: TGCGCCAGCAAAGCGAATACGAACACCGGGGAGCTGTTTTTT.

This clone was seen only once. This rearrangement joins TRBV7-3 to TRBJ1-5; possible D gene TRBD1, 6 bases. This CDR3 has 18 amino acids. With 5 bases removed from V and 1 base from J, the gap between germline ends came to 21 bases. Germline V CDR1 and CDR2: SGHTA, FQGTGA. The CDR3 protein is CASSRSGSGAGSNQPQHF. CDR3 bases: TGTGCCAGCAGCCGCTCAGGGTCGGGGGCTGGGAGCAATCAGCCCCAGCATTTT.

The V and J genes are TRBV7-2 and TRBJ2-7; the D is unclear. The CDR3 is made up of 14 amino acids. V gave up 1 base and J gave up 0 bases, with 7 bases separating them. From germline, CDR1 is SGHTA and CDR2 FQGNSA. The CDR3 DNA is TGTGCCAGCAGCTTAGTCAGAGCCTCCTACGAGCAGTACTTC. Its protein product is CASSLVRASYEQYF.

The CDR3 region is CASSLFTAANTGELFF. The CDR3 DNA follows: TGTGCCAGCAGCCTATTTACAGCGGCGAACACCGGGGAGCTGTTTTTT. The chain has TRBV7-6 and TRBJ2-2; a weak D match, TRBD2 (5 bases). Trimming stripped 5 bases from V and 0 bases from J, with 13 bases between. In germline, CDR1 is SGHVS, CDR2 FNYEAQ. The CDR3 covers 16 residues.

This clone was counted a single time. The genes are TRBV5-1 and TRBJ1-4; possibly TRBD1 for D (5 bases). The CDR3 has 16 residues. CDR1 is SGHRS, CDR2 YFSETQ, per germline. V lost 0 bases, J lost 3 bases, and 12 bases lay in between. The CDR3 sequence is CASSLAMGVPNEKLFF. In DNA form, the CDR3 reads TGCGCCAGCAGCTTGGCCATGGGGGTGCCTAATGAAAAACTGTTTTTT.